This T cell receptor (beta chain) was identified in a study of T cell responses to AZD1222 COVID-19 vaccine. Study-level information: Some second doses came at about 4 weeks and others at about 12 weeks; these were pooled.

Measured with immunoSEQ multiplex PCR; TCRdb has only the in-frame clones, and not every one. The table lists some 64,000 clones, around three quarters of them singletons. Study-wide results and caveats: It was only after the peak T cell response that any repertoires were sampled. Unmutated variant regions are reportedly targeted by nearly half of spike-specific TCRs.

Turning to this clone: Its matching antigen is unknown.

This CDR3 region has 14 residues. Germline CDR1 LNHDA, CDR2 SQIVND (reference sequence). V was pared by 4 bases and J by 3 bases, with 4 bases of the junction left unmatched. The origin of this receptor is an adult in good health. This chain links TRBV19 with TRBJ2-7; 9 positions match TRBD1. The material was peripheral blood, obtained on day 0 of AZD1222 vaccination. This chain's CDR3 is CASSTTGGGYEQYF. The CDR3 nucleotides are TGTGCCAGTAGTACCACAGGGGGCGGCTACGAGCAGTACTTC. The complete variable domain, with remaining parts taken from reference TRBV19 and TRBJ2-7, reads DGGITQSPKYLFRKEGQNVTLSCEQNLNHDAMYWYRQDPGQGLRLIYYSQIVNDFQKGDIAEGYSVSREKKESFPLTVTSAQKNPTAFYLCASSTTGGGYEQYFGPGTRLTVT.